The present T cell receptor (beta chain) was sequenced within a study of neoadjuvant anti-PD-1 for oral cavity cancer. Study summary: Non-progressing patients received a fourth nivolumab dose near day 43, then surgery on days 50-56. Overall study results and limits: Larger post-treatment preexisting tumor clones tracked with greater tumor shrinkage.

Time point in this sample: after neoadjuvant nivolumab, at surgical resection. The germline V gene encodes CDR1 ENHRY and CDR2 SYGVKD. CDR3 length: 17 residues. Trimming took 2 bases from V and 6 from J; bases not matched to a gene: 13. Method: immunoSEQ multiplex PCR; TCRdb's copy keeps in-frame clones and lacks some. Here the sample spans approximately 15,000 clones, approximately 35% being singletons. Note on this clone: Its target is not known.

The sequence was obtained from a person between 35 and 79 years old with oral cavity squamous cell carcinoma. Material: tumor tissue, obtained after nivolumab (anti-PD-1) treatment. The rearrangement links TRBV10-3 to TRBJ1-2; 9 nucleotides align to TRBD1. CDR3 sequence: CAISERGGTGSEDGYTF. The CDR3 DNA reads TGTGCCATCAGTGAGCGCGGTGGGACAGGGTCTGAAGATGGCTACACCTTC.